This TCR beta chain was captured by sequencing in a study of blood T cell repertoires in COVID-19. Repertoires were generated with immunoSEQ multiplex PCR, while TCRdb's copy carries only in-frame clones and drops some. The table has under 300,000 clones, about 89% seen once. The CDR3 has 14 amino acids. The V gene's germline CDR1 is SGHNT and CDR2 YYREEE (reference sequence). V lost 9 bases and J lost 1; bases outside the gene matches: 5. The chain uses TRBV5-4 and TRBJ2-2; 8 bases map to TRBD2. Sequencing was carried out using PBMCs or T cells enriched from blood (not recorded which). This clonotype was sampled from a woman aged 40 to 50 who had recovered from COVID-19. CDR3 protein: CATRLAGNTGELFF. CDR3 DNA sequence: TGTGCCACCAGGCTAGCGGGGAACACCGGGGAGCTGTTTTTT. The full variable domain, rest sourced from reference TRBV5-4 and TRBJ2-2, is ETGVTQSPTHLIKTRGQQVTLRCSSQSGHNTVSWYQQALGQGPQFIFQYYREEENGRGNFPPRFSGLQFPNYSSELNVNALELDDSALYLCATRLAGNTGELFFGEGSRLTVL.